The rows below give T cell receptor beta chains drawn from one sample of a study of T cells in localized non-small cell lung cancer. Repertoires were generated with immunoSEQ multiplex PCR, while TCRdb's copy carries only in-frame clones and drops some. Of tens of thousands of clones listed, 85% to 90% are singletons. Sequencing used peripheral blood, obtained before any cancer treatment. Receptor source: a woman aged 35 to 69 with stage I squamous cell lung carcinoma. Each CDR3 is given with its conserved first and last residue. The D gene is left open where the match is weak. A clone size is listed for some rows: how often the clone was seen (once, few, many), or a class if it is expanded.

V: TRBV5-1; size: once; J: TRBJ2-3; D: TRBD2; DNA: TGCGCCAGCAGCTCGGGACTAGCGGGCGGAATTCCTAGCACAGATACGCAGTATTTT; CDR3: CASSSGLAGGIPSTDTQYF
V: TRBV6-5; size: -; J: TRBJ1-1; D: -; DNA: TGTGCCAGCAGTGTGTGGATGAACACTGAAGCTTTCTTT; CDR3: CASSVWMNTEAFF
V: TRBV7-8; size: -; J: TRBJ2-7; D: -; DNA: TGTGCCAGCAGGTTAGGGGTCGAGCAGTACTTC; CDR3: CASRLGVEQYF
V: TRBV5-5; size: -; J: TRBJ1-6; D: -; DNA: TGTGCCAGCAGTTTAGGACCGAATTCACCCCTCCACTTT; CDR3: CASSLGPNSPLHF
V: TRBV30; size: -; J: TRBJ1-2; D: -; DNA: TGTGCCTGGTCAACCGGTAACTATGGCTACACCTTC; CDR3: CAWSTGNYGYTF
V: TRBV6-1; size: -; J: TRBJ1-5; D: TRBD1; DNA: TGTGCCAGCAGCGGGACAGCCCGCCCTTATCAGCCCCAGCATTTT; CDR3: CASSGTARPYQPQHF
V: TRBV9; size: -; J: TRBJ2-7; D: TRBD1; DNA: TGTGCCAGCAGCAGGACAGGGTCCTACGAGCAGTACTTC; CDR3: CASSRTGSYEQYF
V: TRBV9; size: -; J: TRBJ1-1; D: -; DNA: TGTGCCAGCAGCGTAGGGCATGCGTTGAACACTGAAGCTTTCTTT; CDR3: CASSVGHALNTEAFF
V: TRBV7-8; size: -; J: TRBJ2-6; D: TRBD1; DNA: TGTGCCAGCAGCCCTAGGGGGGACAGGGCTCCTGGGGCCAACGTCCTGACTTTC; CDR3: CASSPRGDRAPGANVLTF
V: TRBV7-9; size: -; J: TRBJ1-1; D: -; DNA: TGTGCCAGCAGGTCGGGGGCTGGCACTGAAGCTTTCTTT; CDR3: CASRSGAGTEAFF
V: TRBV18; size: once; J: TRBJ1-6; D: TRBD1; DNA: TGTGCCAGCTCACCGAGTAGACAGGGGGCGAATTCACCCCTCCACTTT; CDR3: CASSPSRQGANSPLHF
V: TRBV5-4; size: -; J: TRBJ2-7; D: -; DNA: TGTGCCAGCAGCTCTGGGGTCTACGAGCAGTACTTC; CDR3: CASSSGVYEQYF
V: TRBV18; size: -; J: TRBJ1-1; D: -; DNA: TGTGCCAGCTCACCACCAGCTCAGATAAAAGCTTTCTTT; CDR3: CASSPPAQIKAFF
V: TRBV5-1; size: -; J: TRBJ2-1; D: TRBD2; DNA: TGCGCCAGCAGCTTGGCCCCGACTAGCGGGGGGAATGAGCAGTTCTTC; CDR3: CASSLAPTSGGNEQFF
V: TRBV5-1; size: once; J: TRBJ1-2; D: TRBD1; DNA: TGCGCCAGCAGCTGGGGGACAGTCCGAGATAACGGCTACACCTTC; CDR3: CASSWGTVRDNGYTF
V: TRBV14; size: -; J: TRBJ2-4; D: -; DNA: TGTGCCAGCAGCCAAGGAAACAAAAACATTCAGTACTTC; CDR3: CASSQGNKNIQYF
V: TRBV25-1; size: -; J: TRBJ2-3; D: -; DNA: TGTGCCATGAACACAGATACGCAGTATTTT; CDR3: CAMNTDTQYF
V: TRBV11-2; size: -; J: TRBJ2-1; D: -; DNA: TGTGCCAGCAGCTTACTGGGCAGACCTACCTCCTACAATGAGCAGTTCTTC; CDR3: CASSLLGRPTSYNEQFF
V: TRBV2; size: -; J: TRBJ2-7; D: TRBD2; DNA: TGTGCCAGCAGTGCGGAGCGGGGGTACGAGCAGTACTTC; CDR3: CASSAERGYEQYF
V: TRBV7-9; size: -; J: TRBJ2-7; D: TRBD1; DNA: TGTGCCAGCAGCCCGTTTGGACAGGGGATGAGTGAGCAGTACTTC; CDR3: CASSPFGQGMSEQYF
V: TRBV7-2; size: -; J: TRBJ2-7; D: -; DNA: TGTGCCAGCAGCTTAACTCTCGAGCAGTACTTC; CDR3: CASSLTLEQYF
V: TRBV5-1; size: -; J: TRBJ1-4; D: -; DNA: TGCGCCAGCAGCTTGCTGGGGGCTAATGAAAAACTGTTTTTT; CDR3: CASSLLGANEKLFF
V: TRBV28; size: -; J: TRBJ1-4; D: -; DNA: TGTGCCAGCAGTAGTCGACAGGCAACTAATGAAAAACTGTTTTTT; CDR3: CASSSRQATNEKLFF
V: TRBV5-1; size: -; J: TRBJ1-2; D: TRBD1; DNA: TGCGCCAGCAGCTGGGGGACAGGCTCTGCTAACTATGGCTACACCTTC; CDR3: CASSWGTGSANYGYTF
V: TRBV10-1; size: -; J: TRBJ2-3; D: -; DNA: TGCGCCAGCAGTGAGAATCCCGGGCGTGCAGATACGCAGTATTTT; CDR3: CASSENPGRADTQYF
V: TRBV28; size: -; J: TRBJ2-3; D: -; DNA: TGTGCCAGCAGTTTAGATAGCACAGATACGCAGTATTTT; CDR3: CASSLDSTDTQYF
V: TRBV5-6; size: -; J: TRBJ2-7; D: -; DNA: TGTGCCAGCAGCCTGTCGCGGGACTTCTGGCCTCACTACGAGCAGTACTTC; CDR3: CASSLSRDFWPHYEQYF
V: TRBV5-6; size: -; J: TRBJ1-6; D: -; DNA: TGTGCCAGCAGCTTGGGGGGGGCCTCCTATAATTCACCCCTCCACTTT; CDR3: CASSLGGASYNSPLHF
V: TRBV27; size: -; J: TRBJ2-2; D: -; DNA: TGTGCCAGCAGTTTCGGTACAGTGCGGACCGGGGAGCTGTTTTTT; CDR3: CASSFGTVRTGELFF
V: TRBV6-6; size: -; J: TRBJ1-5; D: TRBD1; DNA: TGTGCCAGCAGCCCGGGACAGGGATACGGTCAGCCCCAGCATTTT; CDR3: CASSPGQGYGQPQHF
V: TRBV6-1; size: -; J: TRBJ2-7; D: -; DNA: TGTGCCAGCACCCTGGGGCAGCGGTCCGTCGAGCAGTACTTC; CDR3: CASTLGQRSVEQYF
V: TRBV7-5; size: -; J: TRBJ1-5; D: -; DNA: TGTGCCAGAAGCTTAGGAGCGACGTGGCGTACAAATAGCAATCAGCCCCAGCATTTT; CDR3: CARSLGATWRTNSNQPQHF
V: TRBV2; size: -; J: TRBJ1-2; D: -; DNA: TGTGCCAGCAGTGTAGCGGACTATGGCTACACCTTC; CDR3: CASSVADYGYTF
V: TRBV11-2; size: -; J: TRBJ2-7; D: -; DNA: TGTGCCAGCAGCCCCCAGGTAGAAACCTACGAGCAGTACTTC; CDR3: CASSPQVETYEQYF
V: TRBV5-1; size: -; J: TRBJ2-5; D: -; DNA: TGCGCCAGCAGCCCGGACCGGGAGACCCAGTACTTC; CDR3: CASSPDRETQYF
V: TRBV2; size: -; J: TRBJ2-7; D: -; DNA: TGTGCCAGCAGAGCCTGGGACTCTGACTACGAGCAGTACTTC; CDR3: CASRAWDSDYEQYF
V: TRBV10-2; size: -; J: TRBJ2-7; D: -; DNA: TGCGCCAGCAGTGAGACAAACAGGCAGGGCGAGCAGTACTTC; CDR3: CASSETNRQGEQYF
V: TRBV30; size: -; J: TRBJ1-5; D: TRBD1; DNA: TGTGCCTGGAGTCGGACAGGGCCTCAGCCCCAGCATTTT; CDR3: CAWSRTGPQPQHF
V: TRBV15; size: -; J: TRBJ1-2; D: -; DNA: TGTGCCACCCGGGGGGTAGGAGCCCCTAACTATGGCTACACCTTC; CDR3: CATRGVGAPNYGYTF
V: TRBV5-1; size: -; J: TRBJ1-4; D: -; DNA: TGCGCCAGCAGCTTGCCTAATGAAAAACTGTTTTTT; CDR3: CASSLPNEKLFF
V: TRBV4-1; size: few; J: TRBJ1-1; D: -; DNA: TGCGCCAGCAGCAAAGAGGTCACAGGAACAGGAACTGAAGCTTTCTTT; CDR3: CASSKEVTGTGTEAFF
V: TRBV19; size: -; J: TRBJ2-1; D: -; DNA: TGTGCCAGTAGTGGGGCAGGGCCCTACAATGAGCAGTTCTTC; CDR3: CASSGAGPYNEQFF
V: TRBV7-8; size: -; J: TRBJ1-2; D: -; DNA: TGTGCCAGCAGCGTGACGTGGGGGGGCGGAGGCTATGGCTACACCTTC; CDR3: CASSVTWGGGGYGYTF
V: TRBV7-6; size: -; J: TRBJ2-1; D: -; DNA: TGTGCCAGCAGCCCAAGCCAGGGGGGCTTCTACAATGAGCAGTTCTTC; CDR3: CASSPSQGGFYNEQFF
V: TRBV4-1; size: once; J: TRBJ2-3; D: -; DNA: TGCGCCAGCAGCCAAGATCAGGACATAGGACTTACGCAGTATTTT; CDR3: CASSQDQDIGLTQYF